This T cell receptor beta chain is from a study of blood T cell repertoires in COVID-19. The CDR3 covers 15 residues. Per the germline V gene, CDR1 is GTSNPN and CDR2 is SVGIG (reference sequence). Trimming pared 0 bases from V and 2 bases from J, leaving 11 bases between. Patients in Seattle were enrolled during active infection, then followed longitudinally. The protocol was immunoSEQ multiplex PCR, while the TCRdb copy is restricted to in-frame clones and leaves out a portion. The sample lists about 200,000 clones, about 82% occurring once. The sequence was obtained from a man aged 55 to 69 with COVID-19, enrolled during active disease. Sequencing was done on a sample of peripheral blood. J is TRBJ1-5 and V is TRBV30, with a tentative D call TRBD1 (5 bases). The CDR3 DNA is TGTGCCTGGAGTGTAAGGGGAAGAGGCAATCAGCCCCAGCATTTT. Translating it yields CAWSVRGRGNQPQHF.